Here is one T cell receptor beta chain with its context. Its antigen is unknown. Mismatch repair deficiency was confirmed in all patients, by PCR or immunohistochemistry. A few pembrolizumab responders had their TCRs sequenced. Measured with immunoSEQ multiplex PCR; TCRdb has only the in-frame clones, and not every one. This repertoire shows 76,000 or so clones, approximately 81% found once; its top ten account for 5% to 7%. These data come from a study of PD-1 blockade in mismatch repair-deficient tumors. Study-level information: All were previously treated, progressing patients with 11 to 13 mismatch repair-deficient cancer types. Findings of the study overall: Tumor-resident clones, often absent from pretreatment blood, expanded after pembrolizumab and then contracted.

This sample comprised peripheral blood, obtained 44 weeks after starting pembrolizumab. The clonotype was recovered from an adult with mismatch repair-deficient cancer.

The CDR3, as DNA: TGTGCCTGGAATACTATCGGTAATCAGCCCCAGCATTTT. This encodes CAWNTIGNQPQHF. The chain carries TRBV30 and TRBJ1-5; D call uncertain. V lost 4 bases, J lost 4 bases, and 11 bases lay in between. Germline values: CDR1 GTSNPN, CDR2 SVGIG (reference sequence). This CDR3 spans 13 amino acids.